This is a list of T cell receptor beta chains from one sample in a study of blood T cell repertoires in COVID-19. The method was immunoSEQ multiplex PCR; TCRdb's version includes in-frame clones alone and lacks a portion of them. The sample has a few hundred thousand clones, approximately 81% seen once. The sequencing sample was made of peripheral blood. The origin of the receptors is a young woman with acute or convalescent COVID-19. Both conserved end residues are part of each CDR3. Clone sizes are given selectively: once, few, many, or a class where the clone is expanded.

TRBV4-1,-,TRBJ2-6,CASSPTGQGVSGANVLTF
TRBV27,-,TRBJ1-1,CASSSGQGARNEAFF
TRBV12-5,-,TRBJ1-1,CASGTDRTTAFF
TRBV5-1,-,TRBJ2-7,CASSPREGEGYEQYF
TRBV18,-,TRBJ2-2,CASSLDRGRPNTGELFF
TRBV3-1/TRBV3-2,-,TRBJ1-6,CASSQELLDSNSPLHF
TRBV5-6,-,TRBJ1-4,CASSFWRATNEKLFF
TRBV10-3,-,TRBJ2-7,CAISEPGQASSYEQYF
TRBV5-1,-,TRBJ1-1,CASSLLAGAGNTEAFF
TRBV6-5,-,TRBJ1-2,CASRIRDRDGYTF
TRBV5-4,once,TRBJ1-5,CASSLDTNQPQHF
TRBV4-1,-,TRBJ2-3,CASSQPSRGKFTDTQYF
TRBV7-8,-,TRBJ1-5,CASSSDRGDQPQHF
TRBV11-2,-,TRBJ2-7,CASTSDISYEQYF
TRBV10-3,-,TRBJ1-5,CAISRTENQPQHF
TRBV12-3/TRBV12-4,-,TRBJ2-1,CASSRIVHEQFF
TRBV16,few,TRBJ1-2,CASSQAGAFYGYTF
TRBV7-9,-,TRBJ1-6,CASSPRSTGGNSPLHF
TRBV7-3,-,TRBJ2-2,CASSTDRVGGGELFF
TRBV30,-,TRBJ1-4,CAWKEDRVYEKLFF
TRBV7-8,-,TRBJ2-7,CASSLASRFAYEQYF
TRBV18,once,TRBJ2-7,CASSPAASGSFEQYF
TRBV24-1,-,TRBJ2-1,CATAGNISNEQFF
TRBV7-2,-,TRBJ1-2,CASSLWGGNGYTF
TRBV2,once,TRBJ1-1,CASITGLGEAFF
TRBV5-1,-,TRBJ2-7,CASSLVPSGNSYEQYF